Listed below are T cell receptor beta chains from one sample, sequenced in a study of blood T cell repertoires in COVID-19. Using immunoSEQ multiplex PCR, the repertoire was profiled, and TCRdb retains in-frame clones only, with some absent. The sample shows approximately 80,000 clones, approximately 89% of them seen only once. The source material was peripheral blood. These receptors were obtained from an elderly woman with acute or convalescent COVID-19. CDR3s include the opening cysteine and the closing phenylalanine or tryptophan. Fields, in order: J gene, clone size, V gene, CDR3 protein. The listing skips clone size in some rows; elsewhere it reads once, few, many or a size class.

>TRBJ1-2|NA|TRBV18
CASSPGRLLDGYTF
>TRBJ1-1|NA|TRBV9
CASSVAPGPEAFF
>TRBJ1-1|NA|TRBV10-3
CAIAPREMNTEAFF
>TRBJ1-1|NA|TRBV3-1/TRBV3-2
CASSLQVGEAFF
>TRBJ2-1|NA|TRBV5-3
CARSAPGRSPRTSGYNEQFF
>TRBJ1-1|NA|TRBV14
CASSHGTPTRAFF
>TRBJ2-7|NA|TRBV5-6
CASSLIRGSNEQYF
>TRBJ2-3|NA|TRBV12-5
CASGLVGGQGLDTQYF
>TRBJ1-6|NA|TRBV19
CASTPQGDDSPLHF
>TRBJ2-7|NA|TRBV6-5
CASLPPGQGSNEQYF
>TRBJ1-5|NA|TRBV21-1
CASSKQGRSNQPQHF
>TRBJ1-1|NA|TRBV3-1/TRBV3-2
CASSPGSRGGGTEAFF
>TRBJ1-6|NA|TRBV19
CASSDRVNSPLHF
>TRBJ2-6|NA|TRBV7-2
CASSQKTGTGANVLTF
>TRBJ2-2|NA|TRBV2
CASSRDRGSTGELFF
>TRBJ2-1|NA|TRBV5-1
CASSKDRANEQFF
>TRBJ2-5|NA|TRBV3-1/TRBV3-2
CASSQPLMGGGQTQETQYF
>TRBJ1-3|NA|TRBV4-3
CASSQDPQGGGRNTIYF
>TRBJ1-3|NA|TRBV2
CASSRSRSSGNTIYF
>TRBJ1-5|NA|TRBV19
CASNVPAPSNQPQHF
>TRBJ2-1|NA|TRBV28
CASSSTSGGSYNEQFF
>TRBJ1-1|NA|TRBV20-1
CSATWDTKAFF
>TRBJ1-1|NA|TRBV6-5
CASTKSGLSEAFF
>TRBJ2-3|NA|TRBV5-1
CASSSGGGTDTQYF
>TRBJ1-6|NA|TRBV2
CASSELDRGLSPLHF
>TRBJ1-1|NA|TRBV5-8
CASSPRQGTNTEAFF
>TRBJ1-5|NA|TRBV6-4
CASSVCGLNQPQHF
>TRBJ2-3|NA|TRBV27
CASSFGGTQYF
>TRBJ1-1|few|TRBV10-3
CATHRGGGVTEAFF
>TRBJ2-3|NA|TRBV19
CATGLAGVIDTQYF
>TRBJ2-7|NA|TRBV9
CASSRDRGGEQYF
>TRBJ1-4|NA|TRBV30
CAWSVRAGRYEKLFF
>TRBJ1-5|NA|TRBV2
CASSRAAVNQPQHF
>TRBJ2-7|NA|TRBV7-2
CASSLVFGGVYEQYF
>TRBJ1-2|many|TRBV19
CATADSIYGYTF
>TRBJ2-4|NA|TRBV27
CASSPHGLAGHIQYF
>TRBJ1-1|NA|TRBV5-4
CASLGNRDTEAFF
>TRBJ2-7|NA|TRBV7-2
CASSARDRVYEQYF
>TRBJ2-3|NA|TRBV6-6
CASGFDWQDTQYF
>TRBJ1-2|once|TRBV30
CAWSAQARQRGYTF
>TRBJ2-7|NA|TRBV10-3
CAISQRTSGGYEQYF
>TRBJ1-1|NA|TRBV28
CASSLFQMNTEAFF
>TRBJ2-3|NA|TRBV5-5
CASSSTDTQYF
>TRBJ2-5|NA|TRBV6-5
CASSSRLAGQETQYF
>TRBJ1-2|NA|TRBV30
CAWREGQGSGYTF
>TRBJ1-6|NA|TRBV30
CAGQGNYNSPLHF
>TRBJ2-5|NA|TRBV19
CASSIAGGPIRETQYF
>TRBJ1-5|NA|TRBV19
CASSTWTGNSLAGNQPQHF
>TRBJ2-1|NA|TRBV19
CASRRDSSYNEQFF
>TRBJ1-1|NA|TRBV6-5
CASSYASDTEAFF
>TRBJ2-3|once|TRBV5-1
CASSYKGTVNTDTQYF
>TRBJ1-5|NA|TRBV23-1
CASSQTESNQPQHF
>TRBJ1-5|NA|TRBV27
CASSLYGGAQGNNQPQHF